Below, one T cell receptor (beta chain) is given with its context. V gave up 8 bases and J gave up 0 bases, with 14 bases separating them. The CDR3 is 16 residues long. Investigators amplified TCR beta CDR3 regions from RNA transcripts. HTBI primers were used in a first-round RT-PCR, which preceded a second-round multiplex PCR. TCRdb redid the calling of the multiplex PCR reads with MiXCR, one entry per CDR3 protein. The table has around 340,000 distinct CDR3 sequences, roughly 16% seen once; the top ten hold 9% to 15%. Lactation, pregnancy, uncontrolled infections and other autoimmune diseases were all grounds for excluding patients. Patients were diagnosed from clinical symptoms, serum thyroxine, TRAb, thyroid ultrasound and orbital computed tomography. The sample is drawn from a study of Graves' ophthalmopathy and Graves' hyperthyroidism. In the study overall: Sampling took place at initial diagnosis, with peripheral blood obtained before any treatment.

Sequenced: peripheral blood. This receptor was taken from an adult man with Graves' ophthalmopathy. The chain is built from TRBV12-3 or TRBV12-4 and TRBJ1-6; D uncertain. CDR3: CASRIVRSSYNSPLHF. CDR3 nucleotide sequence: TGTGCCAGCCGAATCGTCCGGAGCTCCTATAATTCACCCCTCCACTTT.